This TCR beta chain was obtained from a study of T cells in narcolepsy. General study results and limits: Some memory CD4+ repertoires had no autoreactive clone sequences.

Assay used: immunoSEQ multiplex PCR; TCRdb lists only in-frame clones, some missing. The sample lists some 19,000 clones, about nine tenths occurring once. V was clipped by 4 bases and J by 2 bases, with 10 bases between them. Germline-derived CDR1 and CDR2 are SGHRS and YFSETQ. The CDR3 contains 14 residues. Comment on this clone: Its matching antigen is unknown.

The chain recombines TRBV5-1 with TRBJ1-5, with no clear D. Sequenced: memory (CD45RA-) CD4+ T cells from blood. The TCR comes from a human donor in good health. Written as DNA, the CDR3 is TGCGCCAGCAGCCCCGATGGGGGCAATCAGCCCCAGCATTTT. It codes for CASSPDGGNQPQHF.